This entry describes one T cell receptor (beta chain). The sample's time point: pre-sensitization, week 0. This sample's treatment: therapeutic diphenylcyclopropenone sensitization with weekly scalp DPC. The study's library attached unique molecular identifiers to single cDNA molecules. In the authors' methods: Sequenced samples showed a median of 95,638 TCRs each, with counts running from around 20,000 to 690,000. From the RACE reads, TCRdb called clonotypes with MiXCR, one entry per CDR3 protein. What appears here as the V and J calls and clone size reflects TCRdb's work, not the paper's. The table lists 45,000 to 65,000 distinct CDR3 sequences, more than 7.5% of them singletons. This CDR3 spans 15 amino acids. The data are from a study of human T cells and chemical hapten exposure. The overall study: Diphenylcyclopropenone was administered weekly to the scalp of patients throughout the roughly 24-week study.

This sequence was found in a man between 40 and 49 years old with alopecia areata. Some clones in this sample may be carry-over from other donors' samples. Here the sequenced sample was whole blood, taken in connection with sensitization to the hapten diphenylcyclopropenone (DPC). The V gene is TRBV21-1, the J gene TRBJ2-7; the table's TRBD1 call for D was not verified on the DNA. TRBV21-1 is a recognized pseudogene. In DNA form, the CDR3 reads TGTGCCAGCAGCAAAGAGGGGACAGACTCCTACGAGCAGTACTTC. This codes for CASSKEGTDSYEQYF.